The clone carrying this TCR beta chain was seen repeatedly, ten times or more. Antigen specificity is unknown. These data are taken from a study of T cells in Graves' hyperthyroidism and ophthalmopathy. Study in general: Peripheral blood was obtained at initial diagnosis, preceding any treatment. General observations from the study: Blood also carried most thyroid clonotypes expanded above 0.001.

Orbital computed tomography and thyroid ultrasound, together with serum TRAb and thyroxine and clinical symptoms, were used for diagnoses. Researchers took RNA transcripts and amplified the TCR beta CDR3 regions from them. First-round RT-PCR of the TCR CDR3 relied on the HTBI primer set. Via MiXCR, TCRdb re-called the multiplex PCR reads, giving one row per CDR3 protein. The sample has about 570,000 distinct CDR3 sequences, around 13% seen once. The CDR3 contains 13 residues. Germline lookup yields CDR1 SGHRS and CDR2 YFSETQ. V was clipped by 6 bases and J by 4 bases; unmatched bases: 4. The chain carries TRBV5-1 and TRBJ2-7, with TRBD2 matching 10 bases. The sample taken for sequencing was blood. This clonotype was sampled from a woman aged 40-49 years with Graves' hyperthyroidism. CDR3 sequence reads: CASKGTSEYEQYF. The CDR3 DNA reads TGCGCCAGCAAGGGGACTAGCGAGTACGAGCAGTACTTC.